The source of this TCR beta chain is a study of shared clonotypes between healthy human individuals. The CDR3 runs to 16 residues. Per the germline V gene, CDR1 is KGHSH and CDR2 is LQKENI. V lost 2 bases and J 9 bases, leaving 17 bases between the germline ends. TCRdb's copy holds only in-frame clones and misses some; the assay was immunoSEQ multiplex PCR. The sample lists about 2 million clones, 85% to 95% seen once, with roughly 0.13% in the top ten. A CD45RA+ naive subset and a CD45RA-negative memory subset were split from CD4+ cells. This chain uses TRBV18 with TRBJ1-6; a weak D match, TRBD1 (5 bases). The sample consisted of naive CD4+ T cells sorted from blood. As to subset: CD45RA+ positively selected. The source is a man younger than 35 in good health. In DNA form, the CDR3 reads TGTGCCAGCTCACCAATTCAACAGGTCCAGGGTTCACCCCTCCACTTT. Translated: CASSPIQQVQGSPLHF.